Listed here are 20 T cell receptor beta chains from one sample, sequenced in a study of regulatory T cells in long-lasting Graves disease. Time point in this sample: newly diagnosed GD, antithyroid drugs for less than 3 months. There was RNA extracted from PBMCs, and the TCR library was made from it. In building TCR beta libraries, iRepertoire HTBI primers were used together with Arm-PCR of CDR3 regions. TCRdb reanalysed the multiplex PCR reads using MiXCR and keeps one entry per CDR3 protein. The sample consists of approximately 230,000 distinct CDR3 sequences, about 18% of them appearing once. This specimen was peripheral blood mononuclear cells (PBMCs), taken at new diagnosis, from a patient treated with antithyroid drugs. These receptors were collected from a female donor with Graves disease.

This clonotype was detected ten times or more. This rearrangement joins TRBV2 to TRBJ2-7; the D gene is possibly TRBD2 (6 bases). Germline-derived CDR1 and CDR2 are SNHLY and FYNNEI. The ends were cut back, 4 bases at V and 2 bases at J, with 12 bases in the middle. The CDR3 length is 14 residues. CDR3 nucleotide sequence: TGTGCCAGCAGTGGACTAGTCGGGACCTACGAGCAGTACTTC. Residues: CASSGLVGTYEQYF.

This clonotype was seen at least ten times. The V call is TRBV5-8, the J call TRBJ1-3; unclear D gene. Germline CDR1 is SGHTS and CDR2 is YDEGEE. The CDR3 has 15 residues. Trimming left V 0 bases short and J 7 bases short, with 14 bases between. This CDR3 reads CASSLGTSRRNTIYF. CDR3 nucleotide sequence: TGTGCCAGCAGCTTGGGGACCTCCCGGCGCAACACCATATATTTT.

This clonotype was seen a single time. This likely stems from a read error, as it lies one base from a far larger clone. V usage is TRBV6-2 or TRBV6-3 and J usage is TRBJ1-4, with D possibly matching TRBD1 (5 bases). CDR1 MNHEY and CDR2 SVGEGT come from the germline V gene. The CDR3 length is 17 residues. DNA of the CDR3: TGTGCCACCTCCAAGGGCTCTGGGACCGCAACTGATGAAAAACTGTTTTTT. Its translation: CATSKGSGTATDEKLFF.

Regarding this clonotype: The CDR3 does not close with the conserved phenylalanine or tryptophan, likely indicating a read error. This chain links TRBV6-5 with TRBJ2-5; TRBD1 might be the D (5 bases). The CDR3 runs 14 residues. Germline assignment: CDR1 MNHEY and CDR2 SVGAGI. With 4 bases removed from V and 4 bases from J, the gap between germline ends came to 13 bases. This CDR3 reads CASSWVTAGETQYS. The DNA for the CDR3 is TGTGCCAGCAGTTGGGTGACAGCTGGAGAGACCCAGTACTCC.

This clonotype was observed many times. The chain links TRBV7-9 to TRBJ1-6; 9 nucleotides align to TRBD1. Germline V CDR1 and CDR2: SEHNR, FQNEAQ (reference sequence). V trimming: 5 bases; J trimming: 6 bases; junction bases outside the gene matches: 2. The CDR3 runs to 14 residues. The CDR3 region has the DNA TGTGCCAGCAGCCAGGGACAGGGTAATTCACCCCTCCACTTT. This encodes CASSQGQGNSPLHF.

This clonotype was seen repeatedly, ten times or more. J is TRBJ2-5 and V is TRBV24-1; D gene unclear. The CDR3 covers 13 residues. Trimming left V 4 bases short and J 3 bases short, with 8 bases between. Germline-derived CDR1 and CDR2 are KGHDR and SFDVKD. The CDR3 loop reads CATSETAEETQYF. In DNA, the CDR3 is TGTGCCACCAGTGAAACAGCCGAAGAGACCCAGTACTTC.

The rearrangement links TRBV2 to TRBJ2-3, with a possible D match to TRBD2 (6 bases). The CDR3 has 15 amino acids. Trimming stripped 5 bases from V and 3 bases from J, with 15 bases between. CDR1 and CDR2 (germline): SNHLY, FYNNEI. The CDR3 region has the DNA TGTGCCAGCAGTCGTATTAGCGGCGTGACAGATACGCAGTATTTT. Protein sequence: CASSRISGVTDTQYF.

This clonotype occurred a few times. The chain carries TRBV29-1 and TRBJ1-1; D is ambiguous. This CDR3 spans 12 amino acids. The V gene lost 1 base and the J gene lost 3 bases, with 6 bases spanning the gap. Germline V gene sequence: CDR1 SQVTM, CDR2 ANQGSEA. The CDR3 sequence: CSVEGSDTEAFF. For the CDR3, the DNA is TGCAGCGTTGAAGGGTCTGACACTGAAGCTTTCTTT.

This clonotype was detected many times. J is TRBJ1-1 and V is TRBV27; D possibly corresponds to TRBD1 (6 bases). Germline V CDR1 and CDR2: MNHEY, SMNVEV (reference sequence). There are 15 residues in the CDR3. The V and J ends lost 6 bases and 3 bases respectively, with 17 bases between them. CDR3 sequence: CASSRGGGRYTEAFF. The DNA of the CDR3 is TGTGCCAGCAGCCGAGGGGGGGGAAGATACACTGAAGCTTTCTTT.

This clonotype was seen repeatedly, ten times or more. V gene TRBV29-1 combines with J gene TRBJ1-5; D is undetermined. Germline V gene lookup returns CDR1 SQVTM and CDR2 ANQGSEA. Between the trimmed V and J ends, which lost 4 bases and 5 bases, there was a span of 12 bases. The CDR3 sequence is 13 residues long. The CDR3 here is CSVAGLADQPQHF. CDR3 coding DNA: TGCAGCGTTGCCGGACTTGCCGATCAGCCCCAGCATTTT.

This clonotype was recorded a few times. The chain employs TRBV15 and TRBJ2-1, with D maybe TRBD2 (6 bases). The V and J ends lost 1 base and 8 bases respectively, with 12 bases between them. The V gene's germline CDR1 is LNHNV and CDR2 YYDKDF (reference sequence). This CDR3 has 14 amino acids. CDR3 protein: CATSRGGTHDEQFF. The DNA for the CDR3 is TGTGCCACCAGCAGAGGCGGGACCCATGATGAGCAGTTCTTC. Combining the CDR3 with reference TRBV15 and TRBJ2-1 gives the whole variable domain DAMVIQNPRYQVTQFGKPVTLSCSQTLNHNVMYWYQQKSSQAPKLLFHYYDKDFNNEADTPDNFQSRRPNTSFCFLDIRSPGLGDTAMYLCATSRGGTHDEQFFGPGTRLTVL.

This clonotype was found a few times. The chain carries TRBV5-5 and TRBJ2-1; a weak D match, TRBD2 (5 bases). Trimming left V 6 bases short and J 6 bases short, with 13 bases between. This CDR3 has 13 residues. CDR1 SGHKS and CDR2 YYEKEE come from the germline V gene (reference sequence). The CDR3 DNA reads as TGTGCCAGCACCCGCCCGGGGAGCAATGAGCAGTTCTTC. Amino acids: CASTRPGSNEQFF.

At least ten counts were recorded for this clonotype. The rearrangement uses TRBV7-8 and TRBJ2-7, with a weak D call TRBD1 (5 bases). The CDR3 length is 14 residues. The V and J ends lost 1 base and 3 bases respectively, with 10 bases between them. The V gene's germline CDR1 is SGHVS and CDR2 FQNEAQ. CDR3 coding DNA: TGTGCCAGCAGCTTAGAGGCAGGGATCTACGAGCAGTACTTC. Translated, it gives CASSLEAGIYEQYF.

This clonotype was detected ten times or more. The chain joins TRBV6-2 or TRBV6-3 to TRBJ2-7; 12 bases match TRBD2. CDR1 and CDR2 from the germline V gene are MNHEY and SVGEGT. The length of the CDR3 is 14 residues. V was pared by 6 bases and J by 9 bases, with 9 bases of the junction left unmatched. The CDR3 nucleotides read TGTGCCAGCAGAGACACGACTAGCGGGAGTGTGCAGTACTTC. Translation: CASRDTTSGSVQYF.

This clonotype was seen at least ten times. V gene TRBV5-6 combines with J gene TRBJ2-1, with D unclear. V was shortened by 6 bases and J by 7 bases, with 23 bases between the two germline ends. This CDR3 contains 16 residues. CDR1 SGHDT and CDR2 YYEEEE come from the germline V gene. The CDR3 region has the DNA TGTGCCAGCACCGAGACCCAGCCCGCCGCGTGGAATGAGCAGTTCTTC. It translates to CASTETQPAAWNEQFF.

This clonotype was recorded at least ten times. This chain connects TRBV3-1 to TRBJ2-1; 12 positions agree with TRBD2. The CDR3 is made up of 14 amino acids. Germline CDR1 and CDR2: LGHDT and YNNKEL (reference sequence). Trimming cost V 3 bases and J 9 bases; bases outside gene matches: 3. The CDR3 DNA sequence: TGTGCCAGCAGCCAGTCTAGCGGGAGGGCTGAGCAGTTCTTC. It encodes CASSQSSGRAEQFF.

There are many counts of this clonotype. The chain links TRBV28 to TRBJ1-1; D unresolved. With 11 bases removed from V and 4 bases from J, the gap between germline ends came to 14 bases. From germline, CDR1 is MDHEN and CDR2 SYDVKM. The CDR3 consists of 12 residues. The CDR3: CACSVGSTEAFF. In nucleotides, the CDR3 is TGTGCCTGTAGCGTAGGGAGCACTGAAGCTTTCTTT.

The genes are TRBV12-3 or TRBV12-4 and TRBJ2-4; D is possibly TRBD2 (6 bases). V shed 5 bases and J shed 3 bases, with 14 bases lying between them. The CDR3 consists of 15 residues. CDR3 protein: CASSAPGVGKNIQYF. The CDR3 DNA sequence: TGTGCCAGCAGTGCCCCGGGGGTTGGCAAAAACATTCAGTACTTC.

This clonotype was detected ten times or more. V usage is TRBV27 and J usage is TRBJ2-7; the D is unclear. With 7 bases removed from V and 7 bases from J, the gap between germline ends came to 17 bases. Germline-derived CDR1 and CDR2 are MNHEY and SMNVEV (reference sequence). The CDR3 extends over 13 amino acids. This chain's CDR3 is CASTSTNLGEQYF. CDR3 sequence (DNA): TGTGCCAGCACCTCCACTAACTTAGGGGAGCAGTACTTC.

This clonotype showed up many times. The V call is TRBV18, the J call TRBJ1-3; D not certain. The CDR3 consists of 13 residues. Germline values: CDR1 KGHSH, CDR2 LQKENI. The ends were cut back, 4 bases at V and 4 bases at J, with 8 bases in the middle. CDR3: CASSQREGNTIYF. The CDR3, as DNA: TGTGCCAGCTCACAAAGAGAAGGAAACACCATATATTTT.